These 29 T cell receptor beta chains were all obtained from the same sample, sequenced in a study of identical twins. One entry per CDR3 protein results from TCRdb running MiXCR on the 5' RACE reads. Among about 460,000 distinct CDR3 sequences listed, 12% to 15% were seen once. These data are also associated with another study on yellow fever vaccine responses in identical twins.

Sequences were obtained from CD4+ T cells sorted from blood. These receptors were collected from a woman in her late teens or twenties in good health.

V gene TRBV15 combines with J gene TRBJ1-2, with D perhaps matching TRBD1 (5 bases). The CDR3 has 14 residues. Germline V gives CDR1 LNHNV, CDR2 YYDKDF (reference sequence). Trimming left V 2 bases short and J 1 base short, with 8 bases between. CDR3 residues: CATSRRDRNYGYTF. The DNA for the CDR3 is TGTGCCACCAGCAGACGGGACCGTAACTATGGCTACACCTTC.

The rearrangement uses TRBV20-1 and TRBJ2-1, with 16 bases matching TRBD2. CDR3 length: 17 residues. Germline V CDR1 and CDR2: DFQATT, SNEGSKA (reference sequence). The J segment lost 1 base and the V segment lost 3 bases, leaving 3 bases of the junction unmatched. CDR3 amino acids: CSARGLAGGPSYNEQFF. CDR3 DNA sequence: TGCAGTGCTAGGGGACTAGCGGGAGGGCCTTCCTACAATGAGCAGTTCTTC.

The sample holds a few counts of this clonotype. The chain couples TRBV5-1 to TRBJ2-1; 11 bases align to TRBD2. J lost 8 bases, V lost 7 bases, and 14 bases had no gene match. Germline CDR1 and CDR2: SGHRS and YFSETQ. The CDR3 consists of 16 residues. This CDR3 reads CASLLRSTSGAHEQFF. The CDR3 DNA sequence: TGCGCCAGCCTTCTAAGGTCGACTAGCGGGGCTCATGAGCAGTTCTTC.

Turning to this clonotype: One junction end disagrees with the germline gene, perhaps due to a read error. The chain is built from TRBV2 and TRBJ2-1; D is unclear. This CDR3 spans 14 amino acids. The germline CDR1 and CDR2 sequences are SNHLY and FYNNEI. The CDR3 nucleotides are TGTGCCAGCACCCCGGTTAGGCTGGGGAATGACCAGTTCTTC. Residues: CASTPVRLGNDQFF.

The rearrangement uses TRBV27 and TRBJ2-3; D uncertain. The V gene's germline CDR1 is MNHEY and CDR2 SMNVEV (reference sequence). Trimming took off 2 bases at V and 0 bases at J, with 6 bases between the two ends. The CDR3 has 14 residues. The DNA of the CDR3 is TGTGCCAGCAGTTTAGAGGACAGCACAGATACGCAGTATTTT. The encoded protein is CASSLEDSTDTQYF.

This clonotype was counted at least ten times. The chain employs TRBV20-1 and TRBJ2-3; 9 bases align to TRBD1. In germline, CDR1 is DFQATT, CDR2 SNEGSKA (reference sequence). The length of the CDR3 is 13 residues. J lost 6 bases, V lost 3 bases, and 4 bases had no gene match. The DNA for the CDR3 is TGCAGTGCTAGCGGGACAGGGAAGGATACGCAGTATTTT. This gives the protein CSASGTGKDTQYF.

The CDR3 region is CAIIFGTSGSRLWNEQFF. Written as DNA, the CDR3 is TGTGCCATCATTTTTGGGACTAGCGGGAGCCGGCTATGGAATGAGCAGTTCTTC. The chain links TRBV12-3 or TRBV12-4 to TRBJ2-1; 14 bases agree with TRBD2. The CDR3 has 18 amino acids. J lost 7 bases, V lost 10 bases, and 18 bases had no gene match.

The rearrangement joins TRBV5-1 to TRBJ2-5; 7 bases fit TRBD1. This CDR3 region has 14 residues. Germline loops: CDR1 SGHRS, CDR2 YFSETQ. With V trimmed by 5 bases and J by 5 bases, 9 bases remained unmatched. The chain's CDR3 is CASSPDARGETQYF. In DNA form, the CDR3 reads TGCGCCAGCAGTCCGGACGCCAGGGGGGAGACCCAGTACTTC.

The CDR3: CASSEGLAESTDTQYF. The CDR3 nucleotides are TGTGCCAGCAGTGAAGGGCTAGCGGAGTCCACAGATACGCAGTATTTT. The chain joins TRBV2 to TRBJ2-3, with TRBD2 matching over 7 bases. V lost 1 base to trimming and J lost 2 bases; unmatched junction nucleotides: 6. This CDR3 is built from 16 residues. Per germline, CDR1 SNHLY and CDR2 FYNNEI.

There are many counts of this clonotype. This chain connects TRBV12-3 or TRBV12-4 to TRBJ1-1; weak D call: TRBD1 (5 bases). The CDR3 sequence is 13 residues long. The V and J ends lost 7 bases and 3 bases respectively, with 12 bases between them. The CDR3 sequence is CASTPGRHTEAFF. CDR3 coding DNA: TGTGCCAGCACCCCAGGGAGGCACACTGAAGCTTTCTTT.

CDR3 region: CSVVQGVNEQFF. In DNA form, the CDR3 reads TGCAGCGTTGTGCAGGGCGTCAATGAGCAGTTCTTC. The V call is TRBV29-1, the J call TRBJ2-1, with D maybe TRBD1 (5 bases). The V gene's germline CDR1 is SQVTM and CDR2 ANQGSEA. V lost 4 bases and J 6 bases, leaving 10 bases between the germline ends. The CDR3 length is 12 residues.

V and J are TRBV20-1 and TRBJ2-1; the D gene is possibly TRBD1 (6 bases). CDR3 length equals 17 residues. CDR1 and CDR2 from the germline V gene are DFQATT and SNEGSKA (reference sequence). Trimming cost V 3 bases and J 4 bases, with 22 bases left between them. CDR3 nucleotide sequence: TGCAGTGCTAGTCCCTTTGATCGGCAGGGGCGATACAATGAGCAGTTCTTC. Translating gives CSASPFDRQGRYNEQFF.

This clonotype has only a few counts. The junction departs from the called germline gene at one end, perhaps through a read error. V and J are TRBV7-7 and TRBJ2-2, with no clear D. There are 15 residues in the CDR3. CDR1 is SSHAT and CDR2 is FNYEAQ in the germline V gene (reference sequence). The CDR3: CASSFSPDDTGELFF. For the CDR3, the DNA is TGTGCTAGCAGCTTTTCCCCAGACGACACCGGGGAGCTGTTTTTT.

The sample holds a few counts of this clonotype. V gene TRBV10-3 combines with J gene TRBJ1-1, with D perhaps matching TRBD1 (5 bases). The germline V gene has CDR1 ENHRY and CDR2 SYGVKD. Trimming removed 4 bases from V and 1 base from J, with 7 bases in between. The CDR3 has 13 residues. The CDR3 spells CAISVQANTEAFF. Written as DNA, the CDR3 is TGTGCCATCAGTGTACAGGCGAACACTGAAGCTTTCTTT.

This clonotype was recorded a few times. This rearrangement joins TRBV12-3 or TRBV12-4 to TRBJ2-2; D is undetermined. The CDR3 runs 15 residues. Deletions cut 1 base from V and 7 bases from J, with 13 bases between. The CDR3 DNA sequence: TGTGCCAGCAGTTTAGGTAGTCGACGAGGCGGGGAGCTGTTTTTT. It translates to CASSLGSRRGGELFF.

The chain combines TRBV12-3 or TRBV12-4 with TRBJ2-1, with TRBD2 matching 10 bases. The CDR3 is 15 amino acids. V lost 6 bases and J lost 2; bases outside the gene matches: 4. CDR3 sequence reads: CASSQSGRAYNEQFF. In DNA, the CDR3 is TGTGCCAGCAGCCAAAGCGGGAGGGCCTACAATGAGCAGTTCTTC.

V is TRBV28 and J is TRBJ2-3; TRBD2 agrees at 10 bases. Losses at the gene ends were 5 bases for V and 7 bases for J; bases not matched to a gene: 12. This CDR3 comprises 16 residues. Germline V gene lookup returns CDR1 MDHEN and CDR2 SYDVKM. This chain's CDR3 is CASSPYGLAVLHTQYF. CDR3 in DNA: TGTGCCAGCAGTCCCTACGGACTAGCGGTGCTTCATACGCAGTATTTT.

The chain links TRBV15 to TRBJ2-3, with 7 bases lining up with TRBD2. CDR3 length: 16 amino acids. V was pared by 2 bases and J by 5 bases, with 10 bases of the junction left unmatched. The germline gives CDR1 LNHNV, CDR2 YYDKDF (reference sequence). The CDR3 region is CATSRHRGVAGDTQYF. In DNA form, the CDR3 reads TGTGCCACCAGCAGACACCGTGGGGTAGCGGGAGATACGCAGTATTTT.

This clonotype was found a few times. This chain connects TRBV4-1 to TRBJ2-1, with a weak D call TRBD1 (5 bases). CDR1 is MGHRA and CDR2 is YSYEKL in the germline V gene. The V gene lost 4 bases and the J gene lost 4 bases, with 14 bases spanning the gap. The CDR3 sequence is 15 residues long. This CDR3 reads CASSLRQTAYNEQFF. The CDR3 DNA is TGCGCCAGCAGCCTCCGACAGACCGCGTACAATGAGCAGTTCTTC.

V is TRBV20-1 and J is TRBJ1-1; no clear D gene. Germline values: CDR1 DFQATT, CDR2 SNEGSKA (reference sequence). V was trimmed by 3 bases and J by 1 base, leaving 15 bases between them. The CDR3 loop spans 15 amino acids. The chain's CDR3 is CSASSVGPQNTEAFF. The CDR3 bases are TGCAGTGCTAGTTCAGTTGGACCGCAGAACACTGAAGCTTTCTTT.

The V gene is TRBV12-3 or TRBV12-4, the J gene TRBJ2-2, with D perhaps being TRBD1 or TRBD2 (5 bases each). V lost 3 bases, J lost 3 bases, and 8 bases lay in between. The CDR3 loop spans 14 amino acids. The CDR3 DNA is TGTGCCAGCAGTTTCCGGGACCACACCGGGGAGCTGTTTTTT. Amino acids: CASSFRDHTGELFF.

The table lists this clonotype with a few counts. The chain recombines TRBV28 with TRBJ2-3, with 7 bases aligning to TRBD2. Unmatched junction bases numbered 8, after V lost 5 bases and J lost 6 bases. The CDR3 is 14 residues long. Per germline, CDR1 MDHEN and CDR2 SYDVKM. The CDR3 bases are TGTGCCAGCAGTCCTAGCTGGGGAGGGGATACGCAGTATTTT. Amino acid sequence: CASSPSWGGDTQYF.

The chain employs TRBV29-1 and TRBJ2-5; D may correspond to TRBD1 or TRBD2 (6 bases each). Trimming took off 5 bases at V and 5 bases at J, with 12 bases between the two ends. From germline, CDR1 is SQVTM and CDR2 ANQGSEA. The CDR3 sequence is 12 residues long. Here the CDR3 reads CSVSRGLETQYF. The DNA of the CDR3 is TGCAGCGTTTCTCGGGGGCTTGAGACCCAGTACTTC.

This chain links TRBV20-1 with TRBJ2-3, with TRBD1 identical over 8 bases. The CDR3 contains 13 residues. V was clipped by 8 bases and J by 0 bases; unmatched bases: 4. The germline V gene encodes CDR1 DFQATT and CDR2 SNEGSKA (reference sequence). CDR3 sequence (DNA): TGCAGTTGGGACAGGCCTAGCACAGATACGCAGTATTTT. Protein product: CSWDRPSTDTQYF.

V is TRBV7-8 and J is TRBJ2-1; 11 nucleotides match TRBD2. The germline V gene has CDR1 SGHVS and CDR2 FQNEAQ. With 0 bases clipped from V and 9 bases from J, the junction kept 1 base outside the gene matches. The CDR3 length is 14 residues. The CDR3 loop reads CASSLAGTSGEQFF. The CDR3 DNA reads TGTGCCAGCAGCTTAGCCGGGACTAGCGGTGAGCAGTTCTTC. Full variable domain (outside the CDR3, taken from reference TRBV7-8 and TRBJ2-1): GAGVSQSPRYKVAKRGQDVALRCDPISGHVSLFWYQQALGQGPEFLTYFQNEAQLDKSGLPSDRFFAERPEGSVSTLKIQRTQQEDSAVYLCASSLAGTSGEQFFGPGTRLTVL.

This clonotype turned up a few times. The rearrangement links TRBV5-1 to TRBJ2-3; 7 nucleotides line up with TRBD1. The CDR3 loop spans 16 amino acids. CDR1 and CDR2 (germline): SGHRS, YFSETQ. The trim removed 5 bases at V and 0 bases at J, leaving 9 bases unmatched. The CDR3 sequence is CASRVQGLGSTDTQYF. In nucleotides, the CDR3 is TGCGCCAGCAGGGTACAGGGGCTCGGCAGCACAGATACGCAGTATTTT.

The chain combines TRBV7-9 with TRBJ1-4; no reliable D call. The CDR3 runs 14 residues. Germline-derived CDR1 and CDR2 are SEHNR and FQNEAQ (reference sequence). V gave up 3 bases and J gave up 6 bases, with 11 bases separating them. The CDR3 is CASSLTTSDEKLFF. CDR3 nucleotide sequence: TGTGCCAGCAGCTTGACGACGTCGGATGAAAAACTGTTTTTT.

The chain recombines TRBV5-1 with TRBJ1-1; D uncertain. CDR3 length: 14 amino acids. Germline loops: CDR1 SGHRS, CDR2 YFSETQ. Trimming took 5 bases from V and 1 from J, leaving 12 bases between them. The CDR3 sequence is CASRSTLGNTEAFF. In DNA form, the CDR3 reads TGCGCCAGCAGGTCGACATTGGGGAACACTGAAGCTTTCTTT.

This chain joins TRBV7-2 and TRBJ2-3; D unclear. V was cut by 1 base and J by 2 bases, with 10 bases left in between. Germline CDR1 SGHTA, CDR2 FQGNSA. CDR3 length: 15 residues. The CDR3 is CASSLDHRPTDTQYF. CDR3 sequence (DNA): TGTGCCAGCAGCTTAGATCACAGACCCACAGATACGCAGTATTTT.